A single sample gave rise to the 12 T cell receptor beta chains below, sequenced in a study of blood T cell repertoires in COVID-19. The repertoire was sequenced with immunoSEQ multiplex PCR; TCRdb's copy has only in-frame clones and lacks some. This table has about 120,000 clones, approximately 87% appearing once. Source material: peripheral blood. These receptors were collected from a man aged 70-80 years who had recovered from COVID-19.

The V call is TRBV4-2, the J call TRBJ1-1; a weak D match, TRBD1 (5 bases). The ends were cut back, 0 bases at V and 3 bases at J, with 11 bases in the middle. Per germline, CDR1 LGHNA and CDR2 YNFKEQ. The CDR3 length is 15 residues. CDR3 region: CASSQDPGRDTEAFF. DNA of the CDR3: TGTGCCAGCAGCCAAGATCCAGGGCGAGACACTGAAGCTTTCTTT.

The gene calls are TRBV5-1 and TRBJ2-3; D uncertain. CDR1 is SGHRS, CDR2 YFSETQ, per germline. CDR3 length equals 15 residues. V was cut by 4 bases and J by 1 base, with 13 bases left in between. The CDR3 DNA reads TGCGCCAGCAGCCCCGGAGTAGAGGGCACAGATACGCAGTATTTT. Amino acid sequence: CASSPGVEGTDTQYF.

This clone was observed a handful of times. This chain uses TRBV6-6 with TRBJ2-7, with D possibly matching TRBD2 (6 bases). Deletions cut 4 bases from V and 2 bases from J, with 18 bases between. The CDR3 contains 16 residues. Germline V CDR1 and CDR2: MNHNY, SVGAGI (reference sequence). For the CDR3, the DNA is TGTGCCAGCAGTTCCATCTCCGGGACTTTAGCCTACGAGCAGTACTTC. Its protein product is CASSSISGTLAYEQYF.

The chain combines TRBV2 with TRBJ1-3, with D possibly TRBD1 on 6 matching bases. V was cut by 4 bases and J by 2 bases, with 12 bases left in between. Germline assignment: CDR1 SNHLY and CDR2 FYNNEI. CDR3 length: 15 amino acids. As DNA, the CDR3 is TGTGCCAGCAGTGTCAGGGGCTTCGCTGGAAACACCATATATTTT. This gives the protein CASSVRGFAGNTIYF.

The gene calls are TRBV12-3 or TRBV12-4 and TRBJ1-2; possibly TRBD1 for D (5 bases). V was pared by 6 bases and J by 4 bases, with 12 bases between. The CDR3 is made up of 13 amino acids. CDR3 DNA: TGTGCCAGCAGGCTGGACAATTCCTATGGCTACACCTTC. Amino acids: CASRLDNSYGYTF.

The CDR3 region is CASSRTGEGYTF. CDR3 sequence (DNA): TGTGCCAGCAGCAGGACAGGGGAAGGCTACACCTTC. The rearrangement uses TRBV7-3 and TRBJ1-2; TRBD1 matches 9 bases. Germline CDR1 and CDR2: SGHTA and FQGTGA. CDR3 length: 12 residues. The ends lost 5 bases at V and 8 bases at J; junction bases unmatched: 3.

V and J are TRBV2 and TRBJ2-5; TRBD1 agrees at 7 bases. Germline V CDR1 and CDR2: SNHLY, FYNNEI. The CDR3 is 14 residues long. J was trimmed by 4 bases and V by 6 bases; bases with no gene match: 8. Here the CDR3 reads CASSVRTGPETQYF. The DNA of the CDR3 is TGTGCCAGCAGCGTTCGGACAGGACCAGAGACCCAGTACTTC.

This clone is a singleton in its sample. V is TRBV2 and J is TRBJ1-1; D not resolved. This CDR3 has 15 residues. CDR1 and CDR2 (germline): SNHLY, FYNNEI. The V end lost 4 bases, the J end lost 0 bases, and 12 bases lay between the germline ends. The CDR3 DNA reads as TGTGCCAGCAGTGGGGTTCCAGGAATGAACACTGAAGCTTTCTTT. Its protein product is CASSGVPGMNTEAFF.

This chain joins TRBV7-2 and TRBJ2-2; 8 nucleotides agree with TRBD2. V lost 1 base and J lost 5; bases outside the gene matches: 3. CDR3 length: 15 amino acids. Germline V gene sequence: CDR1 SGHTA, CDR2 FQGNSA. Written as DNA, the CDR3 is TGTGCCAGCAGCTTAGAGGCGGGAGGAACCGGGGAGCTGTTTTTT. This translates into CASSLEAGGTGELFF.

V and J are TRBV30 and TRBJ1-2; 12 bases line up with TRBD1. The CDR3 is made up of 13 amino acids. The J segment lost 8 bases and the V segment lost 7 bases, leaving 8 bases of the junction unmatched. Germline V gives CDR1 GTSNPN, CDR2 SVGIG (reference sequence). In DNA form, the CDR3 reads TGTGCCTACCTGGGGGACAGGGGGCGAGGCTACACCTTC. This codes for CAYLGDRGRGYTF. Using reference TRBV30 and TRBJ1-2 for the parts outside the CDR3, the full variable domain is SQTIHQWPATLVQPVGSPLSLECTVEGTSNPNLYWYRQAAGRGLQLLFYSVGIGQISSEVPQNLSASRPQDRQFILSSKKLLLSDSGFYLCAYLGDRGRGYTFGSGTRLTVV.

The CDR3 spells CASSLTVPDEAFF. CDR3 DNA sequence: TGTGCCAGCAGCTTAACAGTCCCAGATGAAGCTTTCTTT. The genes are TRBV5-4 and TRBJ1-1; D not resolved. V lost 2 bases and J lost 7, with 12 bases in between. Germline values: CDR1 SGHNT, CDR2 YYREEE (reference sequence). The CDR3 is 13 amino acids.

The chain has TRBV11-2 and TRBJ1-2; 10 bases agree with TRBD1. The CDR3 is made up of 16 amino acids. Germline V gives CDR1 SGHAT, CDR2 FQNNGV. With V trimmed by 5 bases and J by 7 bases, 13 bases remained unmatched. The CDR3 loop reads CASSLARTGGRVGYTF. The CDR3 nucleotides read TGTGCCAGCAGCCTAGCCCGGACAGGGGGAAGAGTTGGCTACACCTTC. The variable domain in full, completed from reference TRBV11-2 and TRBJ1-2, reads EAGVAQSPRYKIIEKRQSVAFWCNPISGHATLYWYQQILGQGPKLLIQFQNNGVVDDSQLPKDRFSAERLKGVDSTLKIQPAKLEDSAVYLCASSLARTGGRVGYTFGSGTRLTVV.